This T cell receptor beta chain came from a study of tumor-infiltrating lymphocytes in primary liver carcinoma. Across the whole study: Per sample, productive TCRbeta reads numbered roughly 3.65 to 7.13 million, similar across tissue types.

Extraction of RNA together with DNA used about 17-31 mg of unsorted bulk tissue. Every patient in the cohort had a primary liver carcinoma. That carcinoma was treated by surgical resection. Per tumor, sampling covered five separate regions. Tumor samples each held over 75% viable tumor cells. Germline CDR1 and CDR2: MDHEN and SYDVKM. This CDR3 spans 11 amino acids. cDNA specific to TCR beta was made from 500 ng of total RNA, with a constant-region primer employed for priming. ARM-PCR was slightly modified, and three nested multiplex PCR rounds with it gave rise to the TCR beta libraries. For around 9 cycles apiece, the opening two PCR rounds ran with TRBV1-TRBV30 forward primers and a C-beta reverse primer. A single record per CDR3 protein comes from TCRdb applying MiXCR to the multiplex PCR reads. Here the sample spans more than 45,000 distinct CDR3 sequences, around 77% being singletons. Comments on this clonotype: At one of its ends the junction is not consistent with the germline gene, which may arise from a read error.

The J gene is TRBJ2-7, the V gene TRBV28; D not certain. Sequencing was done on a sample of liver tumor tissue from sampling region 5. Subset indicated: tumor region T5, tumor centre. The clonotype originates from a man between 40 and 49 years old with primary liver carcinoma and hepatitis B virus infection. CDR3 nucleotides: TGCCCCAGCAGCAGCTCCTACGAGCAGTACTTC. Translation gives CPSSSSYEQYF. Complete variable domain (other parts from reference TRBV28 and TRBJ2-7): DVKVTQSSRYLVKRTGEKVFLECVQDMDHENMFWYRQDPGLGLRLIYFSYDVKMKEKGDIPEGYSVSREKKERFSLILESASTNQTSMYLCPSSSSYEQYFGPGTRLTVT.